Shown below are 17 T cell receptor beta chains from a single sample sequenced in a study of OX40 agonist ivuxolimab in advanced cancers. Data came from immunoSEQ multiplex PCR; TCRdb stores just in-frame clones and leaves some out. The table has some 74,000 clones, over 75% seen once. This specimen consisted of CD4+ or CD8+ T cells sorted from blood, obtained in a trial of the OX40 agonist ivuxolimab. The receptor source for this set is an adult with an advanced solid tumor such as melanoma, head and neck, liver or kidney cancer.

V usage is TRBV5-1 and J usage is TRBJ1-4; maybe TRBD1 (5 bases). The CDR3 has 14 residues. V dropped 1 base and J dropped 3 bases, with 7 bases sitting between them. CDR1 and CDR2 from the germline V gene are SGHRS and YFSETQ. The CDR3 is CASSLWGANEKLFF. As DNA, the CDR3 is TGCGCCAGCAGCTTGTGGGGGGCTAATGAAAAACTGTTTTTT. Based on the CDR3 plus reference TRBV5-1 and TRBJ1-4, the full variable domain is KAGVTQTPRYLIKTRGQQVTLSCSPISGHRSVSWYQQTPGQGLQFLFEYFSETQRNKGNFPGRFSGRQFSNSRSEMNVSTLELGDSALYLCASSLWGANEKLFFGSGTQLSVL.

The genes are TRBV6-6 and TRBJ2-3, with 9 bases matching TRBD1. CDR3 length: 12 amino acids. The germline gives CDR1 MNHNY, CDR2 SVGAGI (reference sequence). The V and J ends lost 2 bases and 10 bases, in that order; junction bases with no gene match: 1. This CDR3 reads CASSYTGGAQYF. The CDR3 nucleotides read TGTGCCAGCAGTTACACAGGGGGCGCGCAGTATTTT.

This chain joins TRBV7-9 and TRBJ2-1; TRBD1 matches at 9 bases. Germline CDR1 and CDR2: SEHNR and FQNEAQ (reference sequence). V trimming: 4 bases; J trimming: 6 bases; junction bases outside the gene matches: 10. The CDR3 covers 16 residues. The DNA of the CDR3 is TGTGCCAGCAGCTCCCTCGGGACAGGGCTTCGCAATGAGCAGTTCTTC. Translating it yields CASSSLGTGLRNEQFF.

J is TRBJ2-1 and V is TRBV9; D gene unclear. Trimming removed 4 bases from V and 0 bases from J, with 20 bases in between. CDR1 is SGDLS and CDR2 is YYNGEE in the germline V gene. This CDR3 has 18 amino acids. The CDR3 nucleotides are TGTGCCAGCAGCCTCTCAGCAGTCCCCCTCATCTCCTACAATGAGCAGTTCTTC. Translating it yields CASSLSAVPLISYNEQFF.

The gene calls are TRBV20-1 and TRBJ1-2; D is unresolved. The germline gives CDR1 DFQATT, CDR2 SNEGSKA (reference sequence). The CDR3 is 11 residues long. The V and J ends lost 6 bases and 6 bases respectively, with 11 bases between them. CDR3 region: CSAAPRDGYTF. As DNA, the CDR3 is TGCAGTGCCGCCCCGAGGGATGGCTACACCTTC.

The rearrangement links TRBV2 to TRBJ2-1, with 7 bases lining up with TRBD2. This CDR3 has 15 residues. The V segment lost 3 bases and the J segment 5 bases; nucleotides outside the gene matches: 7. Germline loops: CDR1 SNHLY, CDR2 FYNNEI. The CDR3 DNA reads TGTGCCAGCAGTGACCTAGCGGTTCTGAACAATGAGCAGTTCTTC. Amino acids: CASSDLAVLNNEQFF. Full variable domain (missing parts from reference TRBV2 and TRBJ2-1): EPEVTQTPSHQVTQMGQEVILRCVPISNHLYFYWYRQILGQKVEFLVSFYNNEISEKSEIFDDQFSVERPDGSNFTLKIRSTKLEDSAMYFCASSDLAVLNNEQFFGPGTRLTVL.

The chain carries TRBV7-9 and TRBJ2-2, with 7 nucleotides matching TRBD1. V shed 2 bases and J 3 bases; nucleotides not matched to a gene: 3. From germline, CDR1 is SEHNR and CDR2 FQNEAQ (reference sequence). The CDR3 contains 15 residues. The CDR3 region has the DNA TGTGCCAGCAGCTTAAGGGGGCGAGACACCGGGGAGCTGTTTTTT. The encoded protein is CASSLRGRDTGELFF.

For the CDR3, the DNA is TGTGCCAGCAGCTTAGGTCAAACTCGCACAGATACGCAGTATTTT. It specifies CASSLGQTRTDTQYF. This rearrangement joins TRBV7-2 to TRBJ2-3; D gene uncertain. Trimming removed 1 base from V and 1 base from J, with 9 bases in between. The CDR3 is made up of 15 amino acids. Germline CDR1 is SGHTA and CDR2 is FQGNSA. The entire variable domain, with the rest obtained from reference TRBV7-2 and TRBJ2-3, is as follows: GAGVSQSPSNKVTEKGKDVELRCDPISGHTALYWYRQSLGQGLEFLIYFQGNSAPDKSGLPSDRFSAERTGGSVSTLTIQRTQQEDSAVYLCASSLGQTRTDTQYFGPGTRLTVL.

The rearrangement joins TRBV6-5 to TRBJ2-7, with 8 bases identical to TRBD1. CDR1 and CDR2 (germline): MNHEY, SVGAGI. V dropped 0 bases and J dropped 3; count of bases not matched to a gene: 4. CDR3 length equals 15 residues. CDR3 coding DNA: TGTGCCAGCAGTTACTCGCTACAGGGGGGCTACGAGCAGTACTTC. It encodes CASSYSLQGGYEQYF.

The chain has TRBV2 and TRBJ2-7, with D hard to call. Trimming took 6 bases from V and 0 from J, leaving 9 bases between them. The CDR3 extends over 13 amino acids. In germline, CDR1 is SNHLY, CDR2 FYNNEI. The CDR3 DNA is TGTGCCAGCAGATACGACACCTCCTACGAGCAGTACTTC. This translates into CASRYDTSYEQYF.

This rearrangement joins TRBV9 to TRBJ2-1; 8 nucleotides agree with TRBD2. V gave up 0 bases and J gave up 5 bases; unmatched junction bases: 4. CDR3 size: 15 residues. The germline CDR1 and CDR2 sequences are SGDLS and YYNGEE. CDR3 sequence: CASSVGGLGDNEQFF. The DNA of the CDR3 is TGTGCCAGCAGCGTAGGGGGACTAGGGGACAATGAGCAGTTCTTC.

The V call is TRBV7-8, the J call TRBJ1-3, with 9 bases lining up with TRBD1. Germline V CDR1 and CDR2: SGHVS, FQNEAQ. V lost 1 base, J lost 1 base, and 2 bases stayed unmatched. The CDR3 has 16 amino acids. CDR3 protein: CASSLDRGRSGNTIYF. The CDR3 coding sequence is TGTGCCAGCAGCTTAGACAGGGGGCGGTCTGGAAACACCATATATTTT.

The V call is TRBV29-1, the J call TRBJ2-7, with 9 bases identical to TRBD2. The CDR3 has 12 residues. V lost 4 bases, J lost 6 bases, and 4 bases stayed unmatched. CDR1 is SQVTM and CDR2 is ANQGSEA in the germline V gene. The CDR3 DNA reads as TGCAGCGTTGTTGCGGGAGGGAGCGAGCAGTACTTC. Residues: CSVVAGGSEQYF.

This chain's CDR3 is CASSTSGSSYNEQFF. CDR3 in DNA: TGTGCCAGCAGCACTAGCGGGAGCTCCTACAATGAGCAGTTCTTC. V is TRBV7-2 and J is TRBJ2-1; TRBD2 matches at 11 bases. Germline CDR1 and CDR2: SGHTA and FQGNSA. V lost 5 bases and J lost 0; bases outside the gene matches: 0. There are 15 residues in the CDR3.

The genes are TRBV28 and TRBJ1-3, with a possible D match to TRBD1 (6 bases). Germline CDR1 is MDHEN and CDR2 is SYDVKM. This CDR3 has 14 residues. Trimming cost V 7 bases and J 4 bases, with 14 bases left between them. CDR3 in DNA: TGTGCCAGCAACGTACAGGGAGACGGAAACACCATATATTTT. Its protein product is CASNVQGDGNTIYF. Full variable domain (outside the CDR3, taken from reference TRBV28 and TRBJ1-3): DVKVTQSSRYLVKRTGEKVFLECVQDMDHENMFWYRQDPGLGLRLIYFSYDVKMKEKGDIPEGYSVSREKKERFSLILESASTNQTSMYLCASNVQGDGNTIYFGEGSWLTVV.

This sequence joins TRBV5-1 and TRBJ1-6; D is perhaps TRBD1 (6 bases). The V gene's germline CDR1 is SGHRS and CDR2 YFSETQ. This CDR3 has 15 amino acids. V shed 4 bases and J shed 9 bases, with 17 bases lying between them. CDR3 loop: CASSPSGGPSSPLHF. The CDR3 DNA sequence: TGCGCCAGCAGCCCATCGGGGGGCCCAAGTTCACCCCTCCACTTT.

V and J are TRBV30 and TRBJ2-6; TRBD1 agrees at 7 bases. The V gene end was trimmed by 4 bases and the J gene end by 1 base; junction bases not matched to a gene: 7. This CDR3 has 16 amino acids. Germline loops: CDR1 GTSNPN, CDR2 SVGIG (reference sequence). The CDR3: CAWTRQGLSGANVLTF. CDR3 DNA sequence: TGTGCCTGGACGAGACAGGGATTGTCTGGGGCCAACGTCCTGACTTTC.